Below are 30 T cell receptor beta chains sequenced from a single sample in a study of tumor-infiltrating lymphocytes in localized non-small cell lung cancer. The assay was immunoSEQ multiplex PCR, and TCRdb's table has in-frame clones only and misses some. The repertoire includes 21,000 or so clones, just under 75% of them detected once, and approximately 5.8% sits in the top ten. Sequenced input: lung tumor tissue. The source is a human donor with non-small cell lung cancer.

The J gene is TRBJ1-3, the V gene TRBV9; TRBD1 matches 8 bases. Trimming cost V 0 bases and J 1 base; bases outside gene matches: 12. The CDR3 contains 19 residues. Per the germline V gene, CDR1 is SGDLS and CDR2 is YYNGEE. In DNA, the CDR3 is TGTGCCAGCAGCGTAGAAGGGGGAGGACAGGGTTGGTCTGGAAACACCATATATTTT. Encoded protein: CASSVEGGGQGWSGNTIYF.

J is TRBJ2-1 and V is TRBV2; D unresolved. Germline CDR1 is SNHLY and CDR2 is FYNNEI. The V end lost 10 bases, the J end lost 7 bases, and 23 bases lay between the germline ends. The CDR3 is made up of 15 amino acids. The CDR3 spells CATAFLMGNMNEQFF. As DNA, the CDR3 is TGTGCCACCGCTTTCCTCATGGGTAATATGAATGAGCAGTTCTTC.

This clone was picked up one time. The V and J genes are TRBV6-6 and TRBJ2-3; 7 bases map to TRBD1. This CDR3 is built from 14 residues. Germline values: CDR1 MNHNY, CDR2 SVGAGI (reference sequence). Germline trimming cut 6 bases from V and 2 bases from J; bases unmatched to any gene: 5. CDR3 DNA sequence: TGTGCCAGCAGAGACAGGGTTAACACAGATACGCAGTATTTT. Protein: CASRDRVNTDTQYF.

The chain recombines TRBV7-2 with TRBJ2-3; D might be TRBD2 (6 bases). Germline lookup yields CDR1 SGHTA and CDR2 FQGNSA. V lost 4 bases and J lost 11, with 16 bases in between. The CDR3 runs 13 residues. In DNA form, the CDR3 reads TGTGCCAGCAGCTCCACCGGGACTGAAAGGCAGTATTTT. Residues: CASSSTGTERQYF.

The J gene is TRBJ1-2, the V gene TRBV5-8; tentatively, D is TRBD1 (5 bases). CDR1 and CDR2 from the germline V gene are SGHTS and YDEGEE. V dropped 4 bases and J dropped 1 base, with 8 bases sitting between them. The CDR3 has 13 amino acids. The CDR3 coding sequence is TGTGCCAGCAGCAAACAGGTTAACTATGGCTACACCTTC. It yields the protein CASSKQVNYGYTF.

This clone was observed once. The CDR3 DNA reads TGTGCCAGCTCACCCGGGCAGGGGGCCCAACTTTATGGCTACACCTTC. This codes for CASSPGQGAQLYGYTF. The rearrangement joins TRBV18 to TRBJ1-2; 8 bases are a match to TRBD1. From germline, CDR1 is KGHSH and CDR2 LQKENI. CDR3 size: 16 residues. V was clipped by 3 bases and J by 5 bases; unmatched bases: 11.

The rearrangement links TRBV2 to TRBJ2-7; D may be TRBD1 (5 bases). This CDR3 has 14 amino acids. The germline CDR1 and CDR2 sequences are SNHLY and FYNNEI. Trimming pared 5 bases from V and 3 bases from J, leaving 14 bases between. CDR3 protein: CASSKTQGFYEQYF. CDR3 nucleotides: TGTGCCAGCAGTAAAACCCAGGGTTTCTACGAGCAGTACTTC.

The chain employs TRBV9 and TRBJ2-1; the match to TRBD2 covers 12 bases. This CDR3 is 16 amino acids long. Germline trimming cut 0 bases from V and 9 bases from J; bases unmatched to any gene: 7. The V gene's germline CDR1 is SGDLS and CDR2 YYNGEE. CDR3 bases: TGTGCCAGCAGCGTAGGCCTAGCGGGGGGGCAGAGTGAGCAGTTCTTC. Protein product: CASSVGLAGGQSEQFF.

The V gene is TRBV15, the J gene TRBJ1-4, with 8 nucleotides matching TRBD1. The length of the CDR3 is 17 residues. The germline CDR1 and CDR2 sequences are LNHNV and YYDKDF (reference sequence). J gave up 6 bases and V 3 bases, and 12 bases lay outside the gene matches. CDR3: CATSRERLTGVDEKLFF. CDR3 DNA sequence: TGTGCCACCAGCAGGGAACGCTTGACAGGGGTAGATGAAAAACTGTTTTTT.

The V call is TRBV7-2, the J call TRBJ1-1; TRBD1 agrees at 10 bases. Germline V gene data show CDR1 as SGHTA and CDR2 as FQGNSA. The V and J ends lost 6 bases and 7 bases, in that order; junction bases with no gene match: 14. This CDR3 spans 16 amino acids. CDR3 sequence: CASSSTGGAISGEAFF. CDR3 nucleotide sequence: TGTGCCAGCAGTTCGACAGGGGGCGCGATTAGCGGTGAAGCTTTCTTT.

This clone showed up just once. The chain carries TRBV7-2 and TRBJ1-2, with D perhaps TRBD1 (6 bases). This CDR3 comprises 15 residues. V lost 0 bases and J 5 bases, leaving 13 bases between the germline ends. Germline CDR1 is SGHTA and CDR2 is FQGNSA. In DNA, the CDR3 is TGTGCCAGCAGCTTAGCGGGGGCCCAGGCTTATGGCTACACCTTC. Its protein is CASSLAGAQAYGYTF. Drawing the rest from reference TRBV7-2 and TRBJ1-2, the complete variable domain is GAGVSQSPSNKVTEKGKDVELRCDPISGHTALYWYRQSLGQGLEFLIYFQGNSAPDKSGLPSDRFSAERTGGSVSTLTIQRTQQEDSAVYLCASSLAGAQAYGYTFGSGTRLTVV.

This clone has only one observation. This chain joins TRBV10-3 and TRBJ1-4; TRBD1 might be the D (5 bases). The CDR3 runs 12 residues. Germline V CDR1 and CDR2: ENHRY, SYGVKD. Trimming took off 4 bases at V and 9 bases at J, with 9 bases between the two ends. CDR3 bases: TGTGCCATCAGTGGCCAGGGTCAAAAACTGTTTTTT. This gives the protein CAISGQGQKLFF.

The chain uses TRBV7-9 and TRBJ1-5; weak D call: TRBD1 (6 bases). The CDR3 loop spans 14 amino acids. CDR1 SEHNR and CDR2 FQNEAQ come from the germline V gene (reference sequence). V gave up 2 bases and J gave up 7 bases, with 12 bases separating them. The CDR3 sequence is CASSLQGSEQPQHF. CDR3 DNA: TGTGCCAGCAGCTTACAGGGGTCGGAACAGCCCCAGCATTTT.

The V and J genes are TRBV29-1 and TRBJ1-2; 11 bases agree with TRBD1. The trim removed 7 bases at V and 5 bases at J, leaving 6 bases unmatched. Germline CDR1 SQVTM, CDR2 ANQGSEA. This CDR3 contains 13 residues. The chain's CDR3 is CSAPGQGAYGYTF. As DNA, the CDR3 is TGCAGCGCCCCCGGACAGGGGGCATATGGCTACACCTTC.

CDR3 sequence reads: CSVEREGFNYGYTF. The CDR3 DNA follows: TGCAGCGTTGAACGAGAGGGCTTCAACTATGGCTACACCTTC. V usage is TRBV29-1 and J usage is TRBJ1-2, with unresolved D. The germline V and J ends were trimmed by 2 bases and 2 bases, with 12 bases remaining between them. The CDR3 has 14 residues. CDR1 is SQVTM and CDR2 is ANQGSEA in the germline V gene.

This sequence joins TRBV2 and TRBJ1-2, with D uncertain. CDR1 and CDR2 from the germline V gene are SNHLY and FYNNEI. The germline V and J ends were trimmed by 3 bases and 8 bases, with 7 bases remaining between them. The CDR3 length is 11 residues. CDR3 amino acids: CASSDRNGYTF. The CDR3 DNA reads as TGTGCCAGCAGTGACCGGAACGGCTACACCTTC.

This clone was seen once. The genes are TRBV29-1 and TRBJ2-2; D is ambiguous. The germline gives CDR1 SQVTM, CDR2 ANQGSEA. The CDR3 has 12 residues. CDR3 in DNA: TGCACCTCATCGACCAACACCGGGGAGCTGTTTTTT. Protein: CTSSTNTGELFF.

Points on this clone: Compared with germline, one end of the junction differs, possibly owing to a read error. V is TRBV5-1 and J is TRBJ2-1; 13 bases are a match to TRBD2. Germline V gene data show CDR1 as SGHRS and CDR2 as YFSETQ. This CDR3 is built from 17 residues. The CDR3 DNA reads TGCGCCAGCAGCTCCGGGACTAGCGGGGCAGCTTACACTGAGCAGTTCTTC. Residues: CASSSGTSGAAYTEQFF.

This sequence joins TRBV5-4 and TRBJ1-4; no clear D. Looked up from germline, CDR1 is SGHNT and CDR2 is YYREEE (reference sequence). The CDR3 is made up of 14 amino acids. Trimming stripped 1 base from V and 4 bases from J, with 8 bases between. The CDR3 region is CASSLSQYNEKLFF. The CDR3 nucleotides are TGTGCCAGCAGCTTGAGTCAGTATAATGAAAAACTGTTTTTT.

This clone has only a few counts. The J gene is TRBJ1-2, the V gene TRBV5-1; D gene unclear. The CDR3 is 16 residues long. Trimming left V 0 bases short and J 8 bases short, with 20 bases between. Germline V gives CDR1 SGHRS, CDR2 YFSETQ. The CDR3 region has the DNA TGCGCCAGCAGCTTGGCCATAGTAGAGGGAGTAGGCGGCTACACCTTC. It yields the protein CASSLAIVEGVGGYTF.

V gene TRBV4-1 combines with J gene TRBJ2-1; D is unclear. Per the germline V gene, CDR1 is MGHRA and CDR2 is YSYEKL. Trimming pared 0 bases from V and 2 bases from J, leaving 8 bases between. The CDR3 spans 15 residues. The chain's CDR3 is CASSQDRAAYNEQFF. The CDR3 DNA reads as TGCGCCAGCAGCCAAGATAGGGCCGCCTACAATGAGCAGTTCTTC.

V and J are TRBV7-2 and TRBJ2-5; 7 nucleotides match TRBD2. V lost 5 bases to trimming and J lost 3 bases; unmatched junction nucleotides: 12. Germline V lookup: CDR1 SGHTA, CDR2 FQGNSA. CDR3 length equals 16 residues. The DNA for the CDR3 is TGTGCCAGCAGCCCAAGACTAGCTGATGGGGAAGAGACCCAGTACTTC. Translating gives CASSPRLADGEETQYF.

V is TRBV9 and J is TRBJ1-2, with D possibly matching TRBD1 (5 bases). Trimming stripped 2 bases from V and 3 bases from J, with 17 bases between. The CDR3 is 16 residues long. CDR1 SGDLS and CDR2 YYNGEE come from the germline V gene. This chain's CDR3 is CASSVTPSGADYGYTF. In nucleotides, the CDR3 is TGTGCCAGCAGCGTCACCCCTTCCGGGGCGGACTATGGCTACACCTTC.

V and J are TRBV9 and TRBJ2-7, with 13 bases aligning to TRBD2. The CDR3 is 13 amino acids. The V gene end was trimmed by 6 bases and the J gene end by 5 bases; junction bases not matched to a gene: 2. Germline V gene lookup returns CDR1 SGDLS and CDR2 YYNGEE. In DNA form, the CDR3 reads TGTGCCAGCACCGGGACTAGCGGGGACGAGCAGTACTTC. Translation: CASTGTSGDEQYF.

V gene TRBV18 combines with J gene TRBJ2-7; no reliable D call. V lost 0 bases to trimming and J lost 5 bases, with 8 bases between them. This CDR3 comprises 13 residues. CDR1 is KGHSH and CDR2 is LQKENI in the germline V gene. The DNA of the CDR3 is TGTGCCAGCTCACCACCCCGCGGTGACGAGCAGTACTTC. Amino acid sequence: CASSPPRGDEQYF.

The rearrangement uses TRBV25-1 and TRBJ1-3; 9 positions agree with TRBD1. V was clipped by 1 base and J by 4 bases; unmatched bases: 2. CDR1 is MGHDK and CDR2 is SYGVNS in the germline V gene. The CDR3 is 15 residues long. Written as DNA, the CDR3 is TGTGCCAGCAGTGAATTAGGGACAGGGGGAAACACCATATATTTT. Its translation: CASSELGTGGNTIYF.

This clone was seen a handful of times. The CDR3 protein is CASSQEDRGPYTGELFF. The CDR3 DNA sequence: TGTGCCAGCTCACAAGAGGACAGGGGGCCTTACACCGGGGAGCTGTTTTTT. The J gene is TRBJ2-2, the V gene TRBV18, with TRBD1 identical over 11 bases. Germline V gene data show CDR1 as KGHSH and CDR2 as LQKENI. Losses at the gene ends were 4 bases for V and 3 bases for J; bases not matched to a gene: 7. This CDR3 contains 17 residues. Together with reference TRBV18 and TRBJ2-2, the CDR3 gives the full variable domain: NAGVMQNPRHLVRRRGQEARLRCSPMKGHSHVYWYRQLPEEGLKFMVYLQKENIIDESGMPKERFSAEFPKEGPSILRIQQVVRGDSAAYFCASSQEDRGPYTGELFFGEGSRLTVL.

CDR3 sequence (DNA): TGTGCCAGCAGCTTAACAGGGCGCAATCAGCCCCAGCATTTT. This encodes CASSLTGRNQPQHF. V and J are TRBV7-2 and TRBJ1-5; perhaps TRBD1 as D (6 bases). Germline CDR1 SGHTA, CDR2 FQGNSA. Trimming shortened V by 2 bases and J by 2 bases, and 7 bases separated the two germline ends. There are 14 residues in the CDR3.

This clone was seen just once. The chain uses TRBV2 and TRBJ2-7, with 9 bases fitting TRBD1. This CDR3 region has 14 residues. V lost 10 bases to trimming and J lost 6 bases; unmatched junction nucleotides: 13. Germline-derived CDR1 and CDR2 are SNHLY and FYNNEI. This CDR3 reads CAIALGTGRSEQYF. Here the CDR3 DNA reads TGTGCCATTGCTTTGGGGACAGGGAGAAGCGAGCAGTACTTC.

The chain is built from TRBV7-2 and TRBJ1-2; 7 positions match TRBD1. Germline V gene sequence: CDR1 SGHTA, CDR2 FQGNSA. This CDR3 has 14 residues. The junction had 13 bases not matched to a gene; V was cut back by 7 bases and J by 8 bases. CDR3 bases: TGTGCCAGCACCCTGGACAGGACGGCGAAGGGCTACACCTTC. This encodes CASTLDRTAKGYTF. Drawing the rest from reference TRBV7-2 and TRBJ1-2, the complete variable domain is GAGVSQSPSNKVTEKGKDVELRCDPISGHTALYWYRQSLGQGLEFLIYFQGNSAPDKSGLPSDRFSAERTGGSVSTLTIQRTQQEDSAVYLCASTLDRTAKGYTFGSGTRLTVV.